The entry that follows covers one T cell receptor beta chain sequence. What this receptor recognizes is not known. Per-base quality was not reported, and no clone a single base away is much larger than it. RNA was extracted using the RNeasy kit, and roughly 0.45 to 1 microgram was reverse transcribed with random hexamers. The immunoSEQ multiplex PCR assay, which covers 54 Vbeta and 13 Jbeta segments, was used to amplify TCR beta CDR3 regions. Bias from PCR amplification was corrected by using a synthetic template baseline for primer optimization and for computational correction. For the original study's pipeline: Reads were annotated to V, D and J genes according to IMGT and were analyzed with immunoSEQ Analyzer, with only productive sequences retained. To calculate clonality, Shannon entropy was normalized by log2 of the number of productive unique sequences and then subtracted from one. Public and private clones were assessed among the 100 most prevalent clones of each patient and control. Clones were defined as Susac-specific if absent from the healthy and MS cohorts, from roughly 1,100 published viral clones and from other ImmuneACCESS disease sequences. The public reads were run again by TCRdb, first through fastp at Q25 and then through MiXCR, and only productive beta chains were kept. Entries that share a CDR3 protein sequence are merged under the most common genes and DNA. The V and J calls follow TCRdb's processing rather than the paper's. Recorded for this sample are fewer than 350,000 distinct CDR3 sequences; approximately 85% of them occurred a single time. Clones ranked in the top ten supply approximately 0.2% of the sample.

Peripheral blood CD8+ and CD4+ T cells from healthy donors, Susac syndrome patients and multiple sclerosis patients were profiled by high-throughput TCR beta sequencing. The multiple sclerosis controls were treatment-naive patients whose relapsing-remitting disease, either stable or active, fulfilled the revised McDonald criteria. Bulk CD8+ and CD4+ T cells were purified by magnetic negative isolation, while CD8+ TEMRA cells were enriched using FACS. Blood was drawn into EDTA tubes, processed within 24 hours, and PBMCs were isolated by density gradient centrifugation. PBMCs intended for TCR sequencing were frozen in liquid nitrogen and were later thawed in a 37 degrees C water bath. A purity of at least 90% was achieved for sorted or isolated CD4+, CD8+ and CD8+ TEMRA cells. This entry belongs to a study of CD8 T cells in Susac syndrome (dated by TCRdb to between 2018 and 2020). The study in broad terms: Whether CD8+ T cell activation and differentiation in Susac syndrome was antigen driven was tested using repertoire sequencing. Clonality of the CD8+ T cell repertoire was compared between roughly eleven healthy donors, roughly 14 Susac syndrome patients and 15 or so multiple sclerosis patients.

Findings and caveats that apply to the study as a whole: The number of individuals in the TCR sequencing and HLA analysis was recognized as being relatively small.

Trimming removed 1 base from V and 2 bases from J, leaving 17 bases between the germline ends. The germline V gene (reference sequence) gives CDR1 as PRHDT and CDR2 as FYEKMQ. CDR3 length: 17 amino acids, cysteine to phenylalanine. Kept here is only the CDR3 DNA, which spans 51 bases and is read in frame from base 1. Sequenced input: CD8+ T cells from PBMCs. This clonotype was sampled from a human donor with multiple sclerosis. This chain is built from TRBV13 and TRBJ2-5; D gene: possibly TRBD2, on 6 matching bases. The sequenced DNA is TGTGCCAGCAGCTTAGCAACCGCCTTAGCGGCACAAGAGACCCAGTACTTC. The translation is CASSLATALAAQETQYF.